This T cell receptor (beta chain) was sequenced in a study of T cell repertoires in cytomegalovirus infection. This clonotype was detected only a few times. As yet, its antigen is unknown. The V end lost 10 bases, the J end lost 2 bases, and 21 bases lay between the germline ends. There are 16 residues in the CDR3. From the reads, TCRdb called clonotypes with MiXCR, one entry per CDR3 protein. The sample has hundreds of thousands of distinct CDR3 sequences; around 30% are singletons. The rearrangement links TRBV23-1 to TRBJ1-5; D possibly corresponds to TRBD1 (5 bases). TRBV23-1 is an ORF, with its function uncertain. The TCR was taken from a human donor in good health (CMV status not recorded). Some clones in this sample may be carry-over from other donors' samples. Specimen: cultured PBMCs, collected from culture after CMV antigen stimulation. CDR3: CATGDDAQMGNQPQHF. In DNA, the CDR3 is TGCGCCACCGGGGACGACGCCCAAATGGGCAATCAGCCCCAGCATTTT.